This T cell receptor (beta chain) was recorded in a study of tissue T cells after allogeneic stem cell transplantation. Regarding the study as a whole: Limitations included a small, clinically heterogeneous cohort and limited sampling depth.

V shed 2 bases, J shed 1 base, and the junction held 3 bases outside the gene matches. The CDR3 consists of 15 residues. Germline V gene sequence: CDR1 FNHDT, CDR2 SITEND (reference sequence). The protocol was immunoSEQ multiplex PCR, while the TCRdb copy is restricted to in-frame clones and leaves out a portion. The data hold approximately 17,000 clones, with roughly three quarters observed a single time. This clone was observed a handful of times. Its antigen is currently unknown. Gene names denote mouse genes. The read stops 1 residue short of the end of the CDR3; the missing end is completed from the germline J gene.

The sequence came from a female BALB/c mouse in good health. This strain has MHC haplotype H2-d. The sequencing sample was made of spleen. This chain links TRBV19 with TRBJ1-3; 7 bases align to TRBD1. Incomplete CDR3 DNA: TGTGCCAGCAGTATGAGGGACAGATCTGGAAATACGCTCTAT. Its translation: CASSMRDRSGNTLY. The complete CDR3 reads CASSMRDRSGNTLYF. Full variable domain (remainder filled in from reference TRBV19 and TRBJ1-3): GGIITQTPKFLIGQEGQKLTLKCQQNFNHDTMYWYRQDSGKGLRLIYYSITENDLQKGDLSEGYDASREKKSSFSLTVTSAQKNEMAVFLCASSMRDRSGNTLYFGEGSRLIVV.